This TCR beta chain is drawn from a study of regulatory T cells in long-lasting Graves disease. Study background: Positive TSH receptor antibodies alongside over 5 years of antithyroid drugs were what marked Graves' disease as persistent.

Trimming took 6 bases from V and 4 from J; bases not matched to a gene: 9. This CDR3 is 14 amino acids long. CDR1 and CDR2 (germline): SGHRS, YFSETQ. Construction of the TCR beta libraries employed iRepertoire HTBI primers in conjunction with Arm-PCR of CDR3 regions. TCRdb passed the multiplex PCR reads through MiXCR, listing each CDR3 protein once. The sample shows 450,000 or so distinct CDR3 sequences, less than 25% of them seen only once. Described time point: persistent/refractory GD, antithyroid drugs over 5 years with positive TRAb. RNA isolated from PBMCs was used to make the TCR library. In this sample, this clonotype turned up a few times.

The chain employs TRBV5-1 and TRBJ1-1; the match to TRBD1 covers 7 bases. The TCR sequence derives from a female donor with Graves disease. The input for sequencing was peripheral blood mononuclear cells (PBMCs), taken when the disease was refractory, from a patient treated with antithyroid drugs. CDR3 bases: TGCGCCAGCAACCCGACAGGGCTCGCCACTGAAGCTTTCTTT. Encoded protein: CASNPTGLATEAFF.